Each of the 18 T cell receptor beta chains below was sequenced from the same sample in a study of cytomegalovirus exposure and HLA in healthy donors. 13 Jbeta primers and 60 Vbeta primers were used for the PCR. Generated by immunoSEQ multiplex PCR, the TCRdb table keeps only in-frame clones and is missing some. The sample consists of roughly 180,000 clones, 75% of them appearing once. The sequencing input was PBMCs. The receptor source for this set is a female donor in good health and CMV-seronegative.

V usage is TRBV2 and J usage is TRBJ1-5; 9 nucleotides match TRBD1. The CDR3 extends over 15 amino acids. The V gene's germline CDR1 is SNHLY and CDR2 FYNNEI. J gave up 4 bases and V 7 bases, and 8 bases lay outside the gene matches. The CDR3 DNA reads TGTGCCAGCAATGGGGGGACAGGGCCAAATCAGCCCCAGCATTTT. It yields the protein CASNGGTGPNQPQHF.

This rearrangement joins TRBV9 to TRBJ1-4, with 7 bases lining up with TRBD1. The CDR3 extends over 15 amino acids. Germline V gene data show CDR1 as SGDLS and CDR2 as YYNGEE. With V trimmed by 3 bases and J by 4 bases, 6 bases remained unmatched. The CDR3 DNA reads TGTGCCAGCAGCGAAGGGGGACAGCTTAATGAAAAACTGTTTTTT. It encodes CASSEGGQLNEKLFF.

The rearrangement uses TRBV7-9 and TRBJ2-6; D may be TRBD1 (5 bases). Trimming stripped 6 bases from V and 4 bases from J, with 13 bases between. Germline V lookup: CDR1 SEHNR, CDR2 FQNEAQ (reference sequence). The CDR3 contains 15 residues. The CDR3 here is CASSSRGYGANVLTF. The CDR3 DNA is TGTGCCAGCAGTTCTAGGGGTTACGGGGCCAACGTCCTGACTTTC.

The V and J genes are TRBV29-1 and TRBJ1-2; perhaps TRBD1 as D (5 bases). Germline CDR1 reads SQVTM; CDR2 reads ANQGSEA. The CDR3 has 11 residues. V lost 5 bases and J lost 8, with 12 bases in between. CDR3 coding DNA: TGCAGCGTTAATTTGGGGGGAGGCTACACCTTC. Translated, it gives CSVNLGGGYTF.

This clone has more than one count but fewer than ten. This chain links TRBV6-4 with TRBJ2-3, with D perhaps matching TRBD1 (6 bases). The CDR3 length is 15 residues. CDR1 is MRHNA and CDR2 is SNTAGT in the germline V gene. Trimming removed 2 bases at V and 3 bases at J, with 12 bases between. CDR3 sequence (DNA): TGTGCCAGCAGTGACCGGCCAGGGGAGACAGATACGCAGTATTTT. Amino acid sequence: CASSDRPGETDTQYF.

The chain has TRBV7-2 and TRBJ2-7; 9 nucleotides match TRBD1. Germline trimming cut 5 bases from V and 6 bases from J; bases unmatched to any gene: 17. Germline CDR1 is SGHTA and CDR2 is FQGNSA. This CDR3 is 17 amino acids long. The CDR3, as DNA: TGTGCCAGCAGCGCACGGCGGACTCTGGACAGGGGCATCGAGCAGTACTTC. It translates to CASSARRTLDRGIEQYF.

The CDR3 nucleotides are TGTGCCAGCAGCGTAGGCGGGTTTATGAACACTGAAGCTTTCTTT. This gives the protein CASSVGGFMNTEAFF. This rearrangement joins TRBV9 to TRBJ1-1, with unresolved D. The CDR3 has 15 residues. Germline V gene data show CDR1 as SGDLS and CDR2 as YYNGEE. Trimming removed 0 bases at V and 0 bases at J, with 9 bases between.

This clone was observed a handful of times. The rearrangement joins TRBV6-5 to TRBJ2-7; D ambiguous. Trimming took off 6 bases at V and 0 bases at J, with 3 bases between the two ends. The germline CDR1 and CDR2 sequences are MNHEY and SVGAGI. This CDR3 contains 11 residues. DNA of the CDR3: TGTGCCAGCAGGAGCTCCTACGAGCAGTACTTC. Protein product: CASRSSYEQYF.

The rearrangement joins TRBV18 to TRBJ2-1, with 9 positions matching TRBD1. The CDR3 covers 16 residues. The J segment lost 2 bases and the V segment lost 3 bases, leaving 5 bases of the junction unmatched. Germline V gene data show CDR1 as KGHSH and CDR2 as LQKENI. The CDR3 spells CASSPRQGGTYNEQFF. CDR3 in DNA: TGTGCCAGCTCACCGAGACAGGGGGGCACCTACAATGAGCAGTTCTTC.

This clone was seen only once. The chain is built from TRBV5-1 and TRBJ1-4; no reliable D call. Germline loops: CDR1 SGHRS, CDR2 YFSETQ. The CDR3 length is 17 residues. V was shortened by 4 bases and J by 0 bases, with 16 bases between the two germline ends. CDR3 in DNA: TGCGCCAGCAGCCCCGAGGGCGGGAGTGCAACTAATGAAAAACTGTTTTTT. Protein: CASSPEGGSATNEKLFF.

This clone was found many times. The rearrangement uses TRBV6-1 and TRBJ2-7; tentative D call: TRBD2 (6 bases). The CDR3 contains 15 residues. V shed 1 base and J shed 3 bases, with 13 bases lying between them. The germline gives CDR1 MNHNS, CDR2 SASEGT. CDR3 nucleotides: TGTGCCAGCAGTGAAGACGGAGGGAGTGGCTACGAGCAGTACTTC. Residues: CASSEDGGSGYEQYF.

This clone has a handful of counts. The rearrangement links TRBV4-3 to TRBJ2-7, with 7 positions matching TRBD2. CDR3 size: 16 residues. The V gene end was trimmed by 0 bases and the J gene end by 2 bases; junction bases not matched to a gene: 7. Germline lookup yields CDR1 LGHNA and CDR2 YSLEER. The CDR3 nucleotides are TGCGCCAGCAGCCAAGACCCGGGGGGAGGCCCCTACGAGCAGTACTTC. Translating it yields CASSQDPGGGPYEQYF.

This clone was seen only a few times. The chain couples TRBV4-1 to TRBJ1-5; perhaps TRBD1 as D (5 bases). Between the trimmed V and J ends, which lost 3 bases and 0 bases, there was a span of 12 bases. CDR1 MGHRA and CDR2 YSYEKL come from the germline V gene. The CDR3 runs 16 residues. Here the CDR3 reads CASSQEQTVSNQPQHF. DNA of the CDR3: TGCGCCAGCAGCCAGGAACAGACAGTTAGCAATCAGCCCCAGCATTTT.

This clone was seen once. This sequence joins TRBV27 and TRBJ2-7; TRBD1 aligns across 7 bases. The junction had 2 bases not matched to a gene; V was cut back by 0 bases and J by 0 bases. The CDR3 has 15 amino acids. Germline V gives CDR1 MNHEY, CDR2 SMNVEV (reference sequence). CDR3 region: CASSLSTGASYEQYF. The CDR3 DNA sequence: TGTGCCAGCAGTTTATCCACAGGGGCCTCCTACGAGCAGTACTTC.

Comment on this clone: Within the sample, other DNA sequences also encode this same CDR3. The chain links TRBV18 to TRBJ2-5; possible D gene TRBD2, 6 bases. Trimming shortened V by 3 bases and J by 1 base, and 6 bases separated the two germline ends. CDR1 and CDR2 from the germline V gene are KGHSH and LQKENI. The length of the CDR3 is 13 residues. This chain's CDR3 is CASSPGLQETQYF. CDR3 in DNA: TGTGCCAGCTCACCGGGACTCCAAGAGACCCAGTACTTC.

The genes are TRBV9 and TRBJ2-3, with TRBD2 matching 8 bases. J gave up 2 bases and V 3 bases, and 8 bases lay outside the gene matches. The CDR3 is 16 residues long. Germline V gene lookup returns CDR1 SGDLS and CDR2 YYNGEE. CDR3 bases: TGTGCCAGCAGCGCCCCCGGGGGGGCAGACACAGATACGCAGTATTTT. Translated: CASSAPGGADTDTQYF. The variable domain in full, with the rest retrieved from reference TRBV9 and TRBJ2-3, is DSGVTQTPKHLITATGQRVTLRCSPRSGDLSVYWYQQSLDQGLQFLIQYYNGEERAKGNILERFSAQQFPDLHSELNLSSLELGDSALYFCASSAPGGADTDTQYFGPGTRLTVL.

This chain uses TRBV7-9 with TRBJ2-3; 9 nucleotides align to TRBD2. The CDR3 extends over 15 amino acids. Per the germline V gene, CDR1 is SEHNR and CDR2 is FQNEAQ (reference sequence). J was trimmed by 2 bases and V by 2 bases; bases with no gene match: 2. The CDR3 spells CASSLLAGFTDTQYF. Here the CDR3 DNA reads TGTGCCAGCAGCTTACTAGCGGGGTTCACAGATACGCAGTATTTT.

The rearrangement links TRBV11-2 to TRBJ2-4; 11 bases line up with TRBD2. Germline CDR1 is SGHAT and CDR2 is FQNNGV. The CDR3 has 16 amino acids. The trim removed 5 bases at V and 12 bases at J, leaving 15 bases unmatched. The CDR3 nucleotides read TGTGCCAGCAGCCCCGAGGTAGGGACTAGCGGTTTCCCTCAGTACTTC. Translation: CASSPEVGTSGFPQYF.